These 6 T cell receptor beta chains were sequenced from one sample in a study of cytomegalovirus exposure and HLA in healthy donors (dated by TCRdb to the late 2010s). Libraries were constructed by the immunoSEQ multiplex PCR assay. For the multiplex PCR, a mixture combining 60 forward primers for TCR Vbeta segments and 13 reverse primers for TCR Jbeta segments was used. This is the immuneACCESS table as TCRdb keeps it, with only in-frame sequences that have V and J called. A part of the clones is gone; compared with another copy, unresolved V genes explain less than half, and the rest is unexplained. Across this sample there are 30,000 to 50,000 clones, with 60% to 75% seen only once. Together, the top ten hold around 3.9% of the sample. Specimen: PBMCs. These receptors were obtained from a man aged 35-49 years in good health and CMV-seronegative.

A single count supports this clone. This sequence joins TRBV2 and TRBJ2-6; tentative D call: TRBD1 (5 bases). The CDR3 is 16 residues long. V lost 4 bases and J lost 1, with 11 bases in between. CDR1 and CDR2 from the germline V gene are SNHLY and FYNNEI. The CDR3 loop is CASSGIRGSGANVLTF. The CDR3 DNA reads as TGTGCCAGCAGTGGAATAAGGGGTTCTGGGGCCAACGTCCTGACTTTC.

V and J are TRBV7-3 and TRBJ2-3, with a tentative D call TRBD2 (7 bases). Germline V gene lookup returns CDR1 SGHTA and CDR2 FQGTGA. The CDR3 is made up of 16 amino acids. Deletions cut 5 bases from V and 0 bases from J, with 15 bases between. The CDR3 sequence is CASSRRGGGSTDTQYF. CDR3 DNA: TGTGCCAGCAGCCGAAGAGGCGGGGGCAGCACAGATACGCAGTATTTT.

The chain recombines TRBV2 with TRBJ1-1, with TRBD1 as a possible D gene (6 bases). Germline CDR1 SNHLY, CDR2 FYNNEI. V was cut by 4 bases and J by 0 bases, with 6 bases left in between. The CDR3 is 13 amino acids. The CDR3 loop reads CASSGQVNTEAFF. As DNA, the CDR3 is TGTGCCAGCAGTGGACAGGTGAACACTGAAGCTTTCTTT.

V and J are TRBV7-6 and TRBJ2-3, with 9 bases identical to TRBD2. CDR1 SGHVS and CDR2 FNYEAQ come from the germline V gene. CDR3 length: 15 amino acids. Trimming took 5 bases from V and 1 from J; bases not matched to a gene: 4. The CDR3 coding sequence is TGTGCCAGCAGCCCAGCGGGGGGAGGCACAGATACGCAGTATTTT. Its translation is CASSPAGGGTDTQYF.

The chain couples TRBV7-2 to TRBJ1-5; 7 bases are shared with TRBD1. Per the germline V gene, CDR1 is SGHTA and CDR2 is FQGNSA. This CDR3 contains 15 residues. With V trimmed by 4 bases and J by 2 bases, 5 bases remained unmatched. CDR3 DNA sequence: TGTGCCAGCAGCTACGAGCAGGGGGGCAATCAGCCCCAGCATTTT. It specifies CASSYEQGGNQPQHF. Supplemented by reference TRBV7-2 and TRBJ1-5, the full variable domain reads GAGVSQSPSNKVTEKGKDVELRCDPISGHTALYWYRQSLGQGLEFLIYFQGNSAPDKSGLPSDRFSAERTGGSVSTLTIQRTQQEDSAVYLCASSYEQGGNQPQHFGDGTRLSIL.

The rearrangement links TRBV30 to TRBJ2-5; 8 bases match TRBD1. The CDR3 consists of 12 residues. Germline CDR1 reads GTSNPN; CDR2 reads SVGIG (reference sequence). V was pared by 4 bases and J by 5 bases, with 3 bases of the junction left unmatched. In DNA form, the CDR3 reads TGTGCCTGGACTACAGGGGGGGAGACCCAGTACTTC. It translates to CAWTTGGETQYF.